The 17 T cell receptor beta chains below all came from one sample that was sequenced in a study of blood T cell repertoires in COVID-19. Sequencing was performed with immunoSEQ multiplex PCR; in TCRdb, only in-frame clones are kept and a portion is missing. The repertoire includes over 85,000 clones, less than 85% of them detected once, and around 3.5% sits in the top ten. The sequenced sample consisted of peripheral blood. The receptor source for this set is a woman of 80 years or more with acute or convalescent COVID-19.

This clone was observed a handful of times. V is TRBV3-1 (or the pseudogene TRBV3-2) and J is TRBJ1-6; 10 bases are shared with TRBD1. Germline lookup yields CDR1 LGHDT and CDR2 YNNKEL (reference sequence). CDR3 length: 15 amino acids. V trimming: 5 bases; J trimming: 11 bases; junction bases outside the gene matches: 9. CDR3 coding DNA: TGTGCCAGCAGCGGACGGCGGGACAGGGGTGCACCCCTCCACTTT. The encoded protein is CASSGRRDRGAPLHF.

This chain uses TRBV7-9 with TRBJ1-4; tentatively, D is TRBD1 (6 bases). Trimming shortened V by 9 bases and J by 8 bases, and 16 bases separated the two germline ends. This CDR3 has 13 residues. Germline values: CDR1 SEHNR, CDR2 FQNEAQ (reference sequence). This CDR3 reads CASVRGQWEKLFF. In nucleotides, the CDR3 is TGTGCCAGTGTCCGAGGACAGTGGGAAAAACTGTTTTTT.

The CDR3 here is CASSVGTAILNYGYTF. The CDR3 DNA reads as TGTGCCAGCAGCGTAGGGACAGCGATCCTAAACTATGGCTACACCTTC. The V call is TRBV9, the J call TRBJ1-2, with a weak D call TRBD1 (6 bases). The V end was cut by 0 bases, the J end by 2 bases, with 14 bases between. The CDR3 is made up of 16 amino acids. Germline V CDR1 and CDR2: SGDLS, YYNGEE.

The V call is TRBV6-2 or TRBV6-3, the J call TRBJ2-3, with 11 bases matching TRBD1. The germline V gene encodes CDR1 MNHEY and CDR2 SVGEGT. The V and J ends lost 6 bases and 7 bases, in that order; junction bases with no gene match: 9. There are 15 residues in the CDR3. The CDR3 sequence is CASSPGQGAPNTQYF. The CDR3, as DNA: TGTGCCAGCAGCCCCGGACAGGGGGCGCCGAATACGCAGTATTTT.

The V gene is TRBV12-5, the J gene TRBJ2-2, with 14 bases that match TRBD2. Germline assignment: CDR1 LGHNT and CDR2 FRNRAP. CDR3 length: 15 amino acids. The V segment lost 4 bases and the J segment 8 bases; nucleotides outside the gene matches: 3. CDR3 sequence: CASGSGLAGVGELFF. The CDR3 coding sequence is TGTGCTAGTGGTTCGGGACTAGCGGGAGTTGGGGAGCTGTTTTTT.

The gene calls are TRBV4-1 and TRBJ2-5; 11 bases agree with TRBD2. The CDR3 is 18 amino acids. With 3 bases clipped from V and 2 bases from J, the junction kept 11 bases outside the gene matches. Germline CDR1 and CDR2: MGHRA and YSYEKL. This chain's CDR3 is CASSHAIGLAGGQETQYF. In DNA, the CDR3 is TGCGCCAGCAGCCATGCAATAGGGCTAGCGGGGGGACAAGAGACCCAGTACTTC.

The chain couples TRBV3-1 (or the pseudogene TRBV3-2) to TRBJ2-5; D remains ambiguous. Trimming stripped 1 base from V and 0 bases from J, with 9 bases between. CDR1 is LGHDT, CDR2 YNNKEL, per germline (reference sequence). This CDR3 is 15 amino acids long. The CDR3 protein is CASSQVIGDQETQYF. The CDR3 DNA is TGTGCCAGCAGCCAAGTAATAGGAGACCAAGAGACCCAGTACTTC.

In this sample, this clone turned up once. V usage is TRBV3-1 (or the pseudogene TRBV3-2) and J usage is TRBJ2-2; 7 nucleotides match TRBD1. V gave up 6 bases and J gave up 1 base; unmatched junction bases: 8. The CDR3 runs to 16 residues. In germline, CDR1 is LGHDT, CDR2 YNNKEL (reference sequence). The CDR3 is CASSLIRGMNTGELFF. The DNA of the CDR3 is TGTGCCAGCAGTCTAATCAGGGGGATGAACACCGGGGAGCTGTTTTTT.

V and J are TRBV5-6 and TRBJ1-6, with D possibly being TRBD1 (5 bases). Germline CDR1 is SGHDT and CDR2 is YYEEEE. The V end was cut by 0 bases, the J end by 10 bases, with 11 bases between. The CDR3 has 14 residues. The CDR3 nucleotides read TGTGCCAGCAGCTTGGGCAGGGTCGGATCACCCCTCCACTTT. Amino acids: CASSLGRVGSPLHF.

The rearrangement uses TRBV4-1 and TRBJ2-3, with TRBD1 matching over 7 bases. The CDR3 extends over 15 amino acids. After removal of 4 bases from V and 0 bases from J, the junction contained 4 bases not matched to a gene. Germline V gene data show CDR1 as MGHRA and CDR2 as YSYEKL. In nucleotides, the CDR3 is TGCGCCAGCAGCCCGACGGGACAGAGCACAGATACGCAGTATTTT. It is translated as CASSPTGQSTDTQYF.

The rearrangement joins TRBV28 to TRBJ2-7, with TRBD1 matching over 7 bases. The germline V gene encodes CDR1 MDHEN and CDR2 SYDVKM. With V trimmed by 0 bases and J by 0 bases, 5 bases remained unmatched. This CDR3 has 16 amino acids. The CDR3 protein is CASSLWGRTGSYEQYF. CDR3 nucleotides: TGTGCCAGCAGTTTATGGGGGCGGACAGGCTCCTACGAGCAGTACTTC.

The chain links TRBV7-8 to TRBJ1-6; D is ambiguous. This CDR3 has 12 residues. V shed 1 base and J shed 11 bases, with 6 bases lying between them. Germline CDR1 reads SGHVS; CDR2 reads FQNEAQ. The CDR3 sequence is CASSLGTTPLHF. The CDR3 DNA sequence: TGTGCCAGCAGCTTAGGTACTACACCCCTCCACTTT.

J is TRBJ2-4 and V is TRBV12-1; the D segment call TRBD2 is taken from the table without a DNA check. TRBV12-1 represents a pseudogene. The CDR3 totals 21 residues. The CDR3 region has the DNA TGTGCCAGCAGCTTTGAGACGACTAGCGGGAGGGAACGTCTAGCCAAAAACATTCAGTACTTC. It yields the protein CASSFETTSGRERLAKNIQYF.

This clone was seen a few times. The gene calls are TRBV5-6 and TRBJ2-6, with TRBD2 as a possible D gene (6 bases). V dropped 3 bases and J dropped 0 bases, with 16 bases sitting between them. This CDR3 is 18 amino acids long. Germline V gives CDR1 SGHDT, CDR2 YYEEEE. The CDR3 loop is CASSSPGLWSSGANVLTF. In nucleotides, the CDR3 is TGTGCCAGCAGCTCGCCGGGACTTTGGAGCTCTGGGGCCAACGTCCTGACTTTC.

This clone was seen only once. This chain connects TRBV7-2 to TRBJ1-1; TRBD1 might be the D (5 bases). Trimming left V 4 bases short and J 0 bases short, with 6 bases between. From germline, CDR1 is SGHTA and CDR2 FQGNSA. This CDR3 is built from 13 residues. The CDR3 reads CASSSTVNTEAFF. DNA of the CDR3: TGTGCCAGCAGCTCGACAGTGAACACTGAAGCTTTCTTT. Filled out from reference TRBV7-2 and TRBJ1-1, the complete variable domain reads GAGVSQSPSNKVTEKGKDVELRCDPISGHTALYWYRQSLGQGLEFLIYFQGNSAPDKSGLPSDRFSAERTGGSVSTLTIQRTQQEDSAVYLCASSSTVNTEAFFGQGTRLTVV.

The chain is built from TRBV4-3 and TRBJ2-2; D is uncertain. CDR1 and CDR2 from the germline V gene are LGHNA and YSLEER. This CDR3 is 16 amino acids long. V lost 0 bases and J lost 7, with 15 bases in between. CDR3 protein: CASSQDHGAYYGELFF. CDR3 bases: TGCGCCAGCAGCCAAGATCACGGAGCTTACTACGGGGAGCTGTTTTTT.

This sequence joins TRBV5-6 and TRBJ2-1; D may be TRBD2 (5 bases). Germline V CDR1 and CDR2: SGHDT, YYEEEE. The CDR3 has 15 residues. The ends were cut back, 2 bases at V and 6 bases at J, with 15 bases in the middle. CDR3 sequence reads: CASSLGRLSRNEQFF. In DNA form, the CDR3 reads TGTGCCAGCAGCTTAGGGAGACTGAGCCGCAATGAGCAGTTCTTC.